A single sample is the source of the 11 T cell receptor beta chains below, sequenced in a study of OX40 agonist ivuxolimab in advanced cancers. The protocol was immunoSEQ multiplex PCR, while the TCRdb copy is restricted to in-frame clones and leaves out a portion. The sample carries over 45,000 clones, approximately 86% recorded once. The sample here was CD4+ or CD8+ T cells sorted from blood, taken in a trial of the OX40 agonist ivuxolimab. The source of these receptors is an adult with an advanced solid tumor such as melanoma, head and neck, liver or kidney cancer.

This clone is labeled medium-sized. The gene calls are TRBV4-2 and TRBJ1-5; D ambiguous. The CDR3 totals 13 residues. In germline, CDR1 is LGHNA, CDR2 YNFKEQ. V was trimmed by 3 bases and J by 5 bases, leaving 8 bases between them. CDR3 loop: CASSQTMDQPQHF. The CDR3, as DNA: TGTGCCAGCAGCCAGACGATGGATCAGCCCCAGCATTTT.

The chain carries TRBV20-1 and TRBJ2-7; no definite D call. V was shortened by 5 bases and J by 2 bases, with 7 bases between the two germline ends. Germline CDR1 is DFQATT and CDR2 is SNEGSKA (reference sequence). This CDR3 has 11 residues. The CDR3 DNA follows: TGCAGTGCTCGTAGGACCTACGAGCAGTACTTC. Translation gives CSARRTYEQYF.

The chain couples TRBV9 to TRBJ2-3, with D maybe TRBD1 (5 bases). The CDR3 has 14 residues. CDR1 is SGDLS and CDR2 is YYNGEE in the germline V gene. The V gene lost 2 bases and the J gene lost 2 bases, with 9 bases spanning the gap. The CDR3 DNA is TGTGCCAGCAGCGTCGGACAAGACACAGATACGCAGTATTTT. It specifies CASSVGQDTDTQYF.

This clone was seen a few times. CDR3 amino acids: CASSGGYASTDTQYF. CDR3 in DNA: TGTGCCAGCAGCGGAGGGTACGCTAGCACAGATACGCAGTATTTT. The genes are TRBV7-3 and TRBJ2-3; D is perhaps TRBD2 (6 bases). The CDR3 is 15 residues long. Germline V gene lookup returns CDR1 SGHTA and CDR2 FQGTGA. Trimming took 5 bases from V and 0 from J, leaving 12 bases between them.

The CDR3 nucleotides are TGTGCCAGCAGCCAAGTGTCTAGCGGGAGCTCCTACAATGAGCAGTTCTTC. It is translated as CASSQVSSGSSYNEQFF. The rearrangement links TRBV4-2 to TRBJ2-1, with TRBD2 identical over 10 bases. This CDR3 contains 17 residues. V was clipped by 1 base and J by 0 bases; unmatched bases: 3. Germline V gene data show CDR1 as LGHNA and CDR2 as YNFKEQ.

V usage is TRBV9 and J usage is TRBJ1-2, with 7 bases identical to TRBD1. CDR1 SGDLS and CDR2 YYNGEE come from the germline V gene. Trimming at V came to 3 bases and at J to 1 base, leaving 6 bases not matched to a gene. This CDR3 region has 15 residues. The CDR3 DNA sequence: TGTGCCAGCAGCGCAGGGGGAGCTTTTAACTATGGCTACACCTTC. This encodes CASSAGGAFNYGYTF.

The chain employs TRBV30 and TRBJ1-4; D perhaps matches TRBD1 (5 bases). Trimming removed 3 bases at V and 7 bases at J, with 12 bases between. Germline V gene data show CDR1 as GTSNPN and CDR2 as SVGIG (reference sequence). CDR3 size: 13 residues. The CDR3 protein is CAWSDSGGEKLFF. CDR3 DNA: TGTGCCTGGAGCGACTCGGGGGGTGAAAAACTGTTTTTT. Full variable domain (outside the CDR3, taken from reference TRBV30 and TRBJ1-4): SQTIHQWPATLVQPVGSPLSLECTVEGTSNPNLYWYRQAAGRGLQLLFYSVGIGQISSEVPQNLSASRPQDRQFILSSKKLLLSDSGFYLCAWSDSGGEKLFFGSGTQLSVL.

The CDR3 protein is CASSQESGVYGYTF. The CDR3 nucleotides read TGCGCCAGCAGCCAAGAATCCGGAGTTTATGGCTACACCTTC. The genes are TRBV4-1 and TRBJ1-2, with D unresolved. The CDR3 sequence is 14 residues long. Trimming pared 0 bases from V and 5 bases from J, leaving 10 bases between. Germline CDR1 is MGHRA and CDR2 is YSYEKL.

This clone occurred a few times. J is TRBJ2-1 and V is TRBV11-2; 11 positions match TRBD2. The CDR3 totals 16 residues. With V trimmed by 5 bases and J by 7 bases, 10 bases remained unmatched. Germline assignment: CDR1 SGHAT and CDR2 FQNNGV. In DNA form, the CDR3 reads TGTGCCAGCAGCCTGCTAGCGGGGGGAACAAATAATGAGCAGTTCTTC. Translation: CASSLLAGGTNNEQFF. The variable domain in full, with the rest retrieved from reference TRBV11-2 and TRBJ2-1, is EAGVAQSPRYKIIEKRQSVAFWCNPISGHATLYWYQQILGQGPKLLIQFQNNGVVDDSQLPKDRFSAERLKGVDSTLKIQPAKLEDSAVYLCASSLLAGGTNNEQFFGPGTRLTVL.

This clone has only a few counts. This sequence joins TRBV7-9 and TRBJ1-4, with D uncertain. Germline CDR1 SEHNR, CDR2 FQNEAQ (reference sequence). CDR3 length: 14 amino acids. V dropped 2 bases and J dropped 4 bases, with 8 bases sitting between them. CDR3 nucleotide sequence: TGTGCCAGCAGCTTATGGCAGGATAATGAAAAACTGTTTTTT. This codes for CASSLWQDNEKLFF.

V is TRBV5-1 and J is TRBJ2-2, with 14 nucleotides matching TRBD2. CDR3 size: 17 residues. Germline-derived CDR1 and CDR2 are SGHRS and YFSETQ. J gave up 2 bases and V 6 bases, and 6 bases lay outside the gene matches. The CDR3 loop reads CASMGLAGEFNTGELFF. The CDR3 bases are TGCGCCAGCATGGGACTAGCGGGAGAATTCAACACCGGGGAGCTGTTTTTT.